This T cell receptor beta chain came from a study of low-dose radiotherapy and immunotherapy resistance in tumors. In the study overall: With 1 Gy per fraction every two weeks, Cohort 2 accumulated 13 Gy across 26 weeks.

Alpha- and beta-chain coverage of first-strand cDNA came from TRAV- and TRBV-specific primers. TCRs underwent 20 PCR cycles of amplification with a constant-region primer and V-primer adapter. With in vitro transcription, the isolated mRNA was amplified. From the reads, TCRdb called clonotypes with MiXCR, one entry per CDR3 protein. The table has about 14,000 distinct CDR3 sequences, roughly half seen once. V lost 4 bases to trimming and J lost 6 bases, with 15 bases between them. The CDR3 contains 14 residues. CDR1 LGHNA and CDR2 YSLEER come from the germline V gene. The J gene is TRBJ1-1, the V gene TRBV4-3; D perhaps matches TRBD1 (5 bases). The clonotype originates from a human donor with advanced metastatic prostate, ovarian, gallbladder or colorectal cancer (not recorded which). This table probably holds off-target reads from a library built for another chain. DNA of the CDR3: TGCGCCAGCAGCCCTCTCCAGGGATGGGCTGAAGCTTTCTTT. This translates into CASSPLQGWAEAFF.